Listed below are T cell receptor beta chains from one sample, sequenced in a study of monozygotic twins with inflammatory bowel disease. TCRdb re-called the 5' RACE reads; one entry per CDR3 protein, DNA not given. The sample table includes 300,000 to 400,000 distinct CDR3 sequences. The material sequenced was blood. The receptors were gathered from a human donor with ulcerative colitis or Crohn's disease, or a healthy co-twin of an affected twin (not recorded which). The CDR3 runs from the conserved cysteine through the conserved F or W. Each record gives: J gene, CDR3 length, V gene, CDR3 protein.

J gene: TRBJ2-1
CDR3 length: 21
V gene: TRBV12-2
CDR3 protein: CASRLLSGSSLNPQSYNEQFF

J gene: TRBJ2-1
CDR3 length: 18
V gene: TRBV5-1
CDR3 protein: CASSRLAGVRSSYNEQFF

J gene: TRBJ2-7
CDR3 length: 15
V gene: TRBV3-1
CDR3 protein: CASSQLTGFSYEQYF

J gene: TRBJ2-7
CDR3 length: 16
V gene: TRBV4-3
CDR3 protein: CASSQGADSVSYEQYF

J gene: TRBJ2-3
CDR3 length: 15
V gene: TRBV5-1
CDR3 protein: CASSWGGLPQDTQYF

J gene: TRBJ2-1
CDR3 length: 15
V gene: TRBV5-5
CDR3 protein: CASSSGGEGYNEQFF

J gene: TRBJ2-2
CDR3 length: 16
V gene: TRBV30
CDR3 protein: CAWSVIVRANTGELFF

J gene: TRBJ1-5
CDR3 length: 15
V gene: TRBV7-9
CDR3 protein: CASSLGWETGMVQHF

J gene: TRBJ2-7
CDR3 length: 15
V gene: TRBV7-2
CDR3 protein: CASSLAGTIGYEQYF

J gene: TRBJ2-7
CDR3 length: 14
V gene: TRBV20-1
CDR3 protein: CSANGGTDPYEQYF

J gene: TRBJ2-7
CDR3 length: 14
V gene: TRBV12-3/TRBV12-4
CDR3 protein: CASSLGTGNSEQYF

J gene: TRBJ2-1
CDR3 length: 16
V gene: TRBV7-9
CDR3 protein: CASSLARGSSYNEQFF

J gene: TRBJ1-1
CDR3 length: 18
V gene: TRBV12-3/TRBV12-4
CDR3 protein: CASSSNKMVRGPNTEAFF

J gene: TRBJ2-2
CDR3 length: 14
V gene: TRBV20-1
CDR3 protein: CSARRGTNTGELFF

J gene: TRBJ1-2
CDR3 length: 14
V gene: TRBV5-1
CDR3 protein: CASSRTGGVDGYTF

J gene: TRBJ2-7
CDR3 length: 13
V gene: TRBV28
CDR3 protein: CASSLWLAGEQYF

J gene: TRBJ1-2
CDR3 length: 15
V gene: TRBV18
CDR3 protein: CASSRDRGQLYGYTF

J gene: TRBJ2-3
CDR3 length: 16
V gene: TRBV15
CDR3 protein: CATSSIRGGGTDTQYF

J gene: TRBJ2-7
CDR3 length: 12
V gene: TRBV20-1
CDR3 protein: CSASLDGREQYF

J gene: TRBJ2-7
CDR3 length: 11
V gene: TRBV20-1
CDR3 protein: CSAVSANEQYF

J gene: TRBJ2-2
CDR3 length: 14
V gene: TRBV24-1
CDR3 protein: CATSSPGVSGELFF

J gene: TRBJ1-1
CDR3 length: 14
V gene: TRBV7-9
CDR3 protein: CASSLDLGPREAFF

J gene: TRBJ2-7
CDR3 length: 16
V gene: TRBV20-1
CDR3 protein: CSARAGRSIGVSEQYF

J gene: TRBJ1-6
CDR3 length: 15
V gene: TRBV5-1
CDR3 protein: CASSLRTGEDSPLHF

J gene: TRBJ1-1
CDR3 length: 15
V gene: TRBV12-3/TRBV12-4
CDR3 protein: CASTSLGPGAAEAFF

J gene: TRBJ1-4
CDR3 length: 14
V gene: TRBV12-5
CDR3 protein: CASDGPHFNEKLFF

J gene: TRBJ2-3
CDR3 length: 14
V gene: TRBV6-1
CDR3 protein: CASRLAGGPDTQYF

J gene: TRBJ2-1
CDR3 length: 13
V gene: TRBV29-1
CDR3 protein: CSVEGLVYNEQFF

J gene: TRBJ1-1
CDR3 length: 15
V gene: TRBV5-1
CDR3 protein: CASSPGGTGAVEAFF

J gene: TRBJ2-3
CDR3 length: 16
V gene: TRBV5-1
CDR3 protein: CASSRGQGARTDTQYF

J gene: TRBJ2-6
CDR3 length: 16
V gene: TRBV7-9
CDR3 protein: CASSLPTGVGANVLTF

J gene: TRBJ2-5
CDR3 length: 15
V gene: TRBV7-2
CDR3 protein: CASSLASGLAETQYF

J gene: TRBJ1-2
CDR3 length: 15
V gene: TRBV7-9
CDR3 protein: CASSNGQGALYGYTF

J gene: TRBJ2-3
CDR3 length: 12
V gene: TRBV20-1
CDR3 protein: CSARVTTPPQYF

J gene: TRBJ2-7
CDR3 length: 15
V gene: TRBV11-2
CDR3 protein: CASSLGSAFTYEQYF

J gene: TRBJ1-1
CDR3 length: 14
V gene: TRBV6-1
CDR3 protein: CASKDTTANTEAFF

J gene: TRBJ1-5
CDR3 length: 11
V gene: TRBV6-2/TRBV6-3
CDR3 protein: CASSPGWPQHF

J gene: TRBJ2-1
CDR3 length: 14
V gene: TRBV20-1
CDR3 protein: CSARGRGTFNEQFF

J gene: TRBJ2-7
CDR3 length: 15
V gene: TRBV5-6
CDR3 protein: CASSLKSAFPYEQYF

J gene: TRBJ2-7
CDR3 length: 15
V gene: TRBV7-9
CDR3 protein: CASSPKGNGFYEQYF

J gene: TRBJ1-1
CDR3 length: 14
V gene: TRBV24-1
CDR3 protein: CATSSSGHRAEAFF

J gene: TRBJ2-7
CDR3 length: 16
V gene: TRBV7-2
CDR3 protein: CASSLGWAGRGYEQYF

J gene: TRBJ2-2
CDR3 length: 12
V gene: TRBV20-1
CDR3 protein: CSARMGVGELFF

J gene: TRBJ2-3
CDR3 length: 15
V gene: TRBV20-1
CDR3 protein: CSARDLSGYTDTQYF

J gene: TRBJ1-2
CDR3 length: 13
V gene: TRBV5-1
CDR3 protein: CASSLVSGEGYTF

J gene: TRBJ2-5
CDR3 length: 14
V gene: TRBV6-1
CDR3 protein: CASSEWGQTETQYF

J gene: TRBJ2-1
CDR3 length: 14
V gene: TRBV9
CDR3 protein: CASSVGDGPNEQFF

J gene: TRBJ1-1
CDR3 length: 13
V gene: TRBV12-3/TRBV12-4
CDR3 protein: CASSPFSGGEAFF